The T cell receptor (beta chain) under discussion was sequenced for a study of T-cell reconstitution after alpha-beta-depleted transplantation in children. Researchers prepared the TCRbeta library using unique molecular identifiers, the study reports. MiXCR, applied by TCRdb to the PCR reads, yields one record per CDR3 protein. The repertoire holds about 340,000 distinct CDR3 sequences, with 13% as singletons. Germline V gene sequence: CDR1 SGHRS, CDR2 YFSETQ. V was trimmed by 3 bases and J by 6 bases, leaving 12 bases between them. This CDR3 has 13 residues. This sample comprised PBMCs, obtained from the stem cell graft. The V call is TRBV5-1, the J call TRBJ1-1; no reliable D call. The receptor was derived from a human donor who donated a stem cell graft to a child with Fanconi anemia. CDR3 protein: CASSSSGPSEAFF. DNA of the CDR3: TGCGCCAGCAGCTCTTCAGGACCTTCTGAAGCTTTCTTT.